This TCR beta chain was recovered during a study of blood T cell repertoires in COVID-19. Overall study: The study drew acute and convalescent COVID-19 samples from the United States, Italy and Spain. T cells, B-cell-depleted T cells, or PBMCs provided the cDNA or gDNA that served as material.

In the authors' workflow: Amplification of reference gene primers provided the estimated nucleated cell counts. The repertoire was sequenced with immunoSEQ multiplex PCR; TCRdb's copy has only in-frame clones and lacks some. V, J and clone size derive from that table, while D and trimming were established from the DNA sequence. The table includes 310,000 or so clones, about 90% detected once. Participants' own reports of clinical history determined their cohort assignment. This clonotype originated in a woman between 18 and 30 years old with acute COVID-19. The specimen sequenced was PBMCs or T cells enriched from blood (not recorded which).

The DNA of the CDR3 is TGTGCCAGCAGCTTACTTGGGGCGCGAGAGACCCAGTACTTC. Protein product: CASSLLGARETQYF. J is TRBJ2-5 and V is TRBV7-6, with D possibly matching TRBD1 (5 bases). Germline CDR1 reads SGHVS; CDR2 reads FNYEAQ. With 2 bases removed from V and 4 bases from J, the gap between germline ends came to 11 bases. The CDR3 loop spans 14 amino acids.